These 25 T cell receptor beta chains were sequenced from one sample in a study of T cells in women clearing cervical HPV infection. Generated by immunoSEQ multiplex PCR, the TCRdb table keeps only in-frame clones and is missing some. The sample data list 25,000 to 30,000 clones. Sequenced input: blood buffy coat. The receptors here all came from a woman between 18 and 70 years old with a cervical HPV16 infection that either progressed to CIN3+ or cleared (not recorded which).

Details on this clone: The read stops 3 residues short of the end of the CDR3; the missing end is completed from the germline J gene. J is TRBJ2-7 and V is TRBV5-1; D possibly corresponds to TRBD1 (5 bases). Trimming took off 0 bases at V and 2 bases at J, with 6 bases between the two ends. Germline V gene lookup returns CDR1 SGHRS and CDR2 YFSETQ. The CDR3 is made up of 13 amino acids. The covered CDR3 bases are TGCGCCAGCAGCTTGGCGACAGCCTACGAG. Translating it yields CASSLATAYE. The full CDR3 protein is CASSLATAYEQYF.

The CDR3 bases that were read are TGTGCCAGCGGGCCCTTGGGGGGT. Its protein is CASGPLGG. The CDR3 as a whole reads CASGPLGGQYF. The rearrangement joins TRBV7-8 to TRBJ2-4; maybe TRBD2 (6 bases). The read terminates 3 residues ahead of where the CDR3 ends, so the germline J gene completes it. The germline CDR1 and CDR2 sequences are SGHVS and FQNEAQ. CDR3 size: 11 residues.

As to this clone: Read sequence stops 3 residues before the CDR3 end, and the germline J gene provides the missing end. The chain employs TRBV7-2 and TRBJ2-5; TRBD2 aligns across 7 bases. The CDR3 extends over 11 amino acids. The J segment lost 5 bases and the V segment lost 11 bases, leaving 5 bases of the junction unmatched. Germline-derived CDR1 and CDR2 are SGHTA and FQGNSA. CDR3 in amino acids: CAGGEGETQYF. The CDR3 DNA, read in part, is TGTGCCGGGGGGGAAGGGGAGACC.

On this clone itself: At one of its ends the junction is not consistent with the germline gene, which may arise from a read error. The CDR3 loop reads CASSQGTSGIRETQYF. Incomplete CDR3 DNA: TGCGCCAGCAGCCAAGGAACTAGCGGGATACGGGAGACC. The V call is TRBV4-2, the J call TRBJ2-5; 10 bases line up with TRBD2. The CDR3 extends 3 residues past the end of the read, so its final part is completed from the germline J gene. The germline V gene encodes CDR1 LGHNA and CDR2 YNFKEQ. The CDR3 spans 16 residues.

Worth noting for this clone: The read is 3 residues too short to cover the CDR3 end, so that end is filled in from the germline J gene. The rearrangement uses TRBV2 and TRBJ2-3, with 9 positions matching TRBD1. The CDR3 spans 16 residues. Germline CDR1 SNHLY, CDR2 FYNNEI. The chain's CDR3 is CASNERPGTGNQPQYF. Incomplete CDR3 DNA: TGTGCCAGCAATGAGCGTCCCGGGACAGGGAATCAGCCG.

Comment on this clone: The read falls 3 residues short of the CDR3 end, and the missing part is taken from the germline J gene. The chain has TRBV27 and TRBJ2-1, with 9 bases aligning to TRBD2. This CDR3 region has 14 residues. V shed 8 bases, J shed 9 bases, and the junction held 11 bases outside the gene matches. Germline CDR1 reads MNHEY; CDR2 reads SMNVEV (reference sequence). This CDR3 is CASCVSGSPREQFF. The DNA read from the CDR3 is TGTGCCAGCTGCGTTAGCGGGAGCCCCCGTGAG.

With respect to this clone: The read finishes 3 residues shy of the CDR3 end, and the germline J gene is used to complete it. The chain is built from TRBV5-1 and TRBJ1-4, with 9 bases that match TRBD1. The germline V gene encodes CDR1 SGHRS and CDR2 YFSETQ. The CDR3 covers 17 residues. Trimming at V came to 5 bases and at J to 0 bases, leaving 8 bases not matched to a gene. CDR3 DNA, as far as it was read: TGCGCCAGCAGATCGGGAACAGGGGGCGCAACTAATGAAAAA. This translates into CASRSGTGGATNEK. The CDR3 reads in full as CASRSGTGGATNEKLFF.

Remarks on this clone: The CDR3 end lies 3 residues beyond the end of the read and is filled in from the germline J gene. The chain uses TRBV2 and TRBJ1-1; the D is unclear. Germline V CDR1 and CDR2: SNHLY, FYNNEI. The CDR3 is 17 residues long. V was cut by 3 bases and J by 0 bases, with 17 bases left in between. The CDR3: CASSDGGSWRMNTEAFF. Partial CDR3 DNA: TGTGCCAGCAGTGATGGCGGTTCGTGGAGGATGAACACTGAA.

Concerning this clone: The read stops 3 residues short of the end of the CDR3; the missing end is completed from the germline J gene. The rearrangement joins TRBV7-6 to TRBJ2-7; 8 bases map to TRBD2. The CDR3 has 15 residues. Germline CDR1 reads SGHVS; CDR2 reads FNYEAQ. The trim removed 0 bases at V and 4 bases at J, leaving 5 bases unmatched. CDR3 DNA (partial): TGTGCCAGCAGCTTAGCGACTAGCGACAGGTACGAG. It is translated as CASSLATSDRYE. The full CDR3 protein reads CASSLATSDRYEQYF.

To note about this clone: The observed sequence ends 3 residues before the CDR3 terminus, with the missing tail filled in from the germline J gene. The chain is built from TRBV18 and TRBJ1-2; a possible D gene is TRBD1 (5 bases). Germline V gene lookup returns CDR1 KGHSH and CDR2 LQKENI. The CDR3 is 15 residues long. The sequenced part of the CDR3 DNA is TGTGCCAGCTCACCAAGGGTCCAGAGAGGGGATACC. Protein sequence: CASSPRVQRGDT. The full CDR3 reads CASSPRVQRGDTYTF.

A remark on this clone: Coverage ceases 3 residues before the CDR3 finishes, and the germline J gene fills in the end. V gene TRBV7-3 combines with J gene TRBJ2-3, with TRBD2 identical over 7 bases. CDR3 length: 15 residues. The V segment lost 2 bases and the J segment 3 bases; nucleotides outside the gene matches: 5. Germline V lookup: CDR1 SGHTA, CDR2 FQGTGA. CDR3 sequence reads: CASSLLGGSTDTQYF. The covered CDR3 bases are TGTGCCAGCAGCTTACTTGGCGGGAGTACAGATACG.

As to this clone: The observed sequence ends 3 residues before the CDR3 terminus, with the missing tail filled in from the germline J gene. The chain combines TRBV11-3 with TRBJ1-1; no reliable D call. Trimming removed 3 bases at V and 6 bases at J, with 11 bases between. In germline, CDR1 is SGHNT, CDR2 YENEEA. This CDR3 region has 13 residues. The CDR3 sequence is CASSFVLESEAFF. The covered CDR3 bases are TGTGCCAGCAGCTTCGTATTAGAATCTGAA.

A remark on this clone: From the germline J gene comes the end of the CDR3, since the read stops 3 residues before it. The chain employs TRBV18 and TRBJ2-5; TRBD1 is a possible D gene (5 bases). Germline CDR1 reads KGHSH; CDR2 reads LQKENI. Trimming left V 2 bases short and J 4 bases short, with 14 bases between. CDR3 size: 15 residues. The DNA read from the CDR3 is TGTGCCAGCTCACCATCCGCAGGGTCGAGAGAGACC. The encoded protein is CASSPSAGSRET. The whole CDR3 region reads CASSPSAGSRETQYF.

Regarding this clone: Coverage ceases 3 residues before the CDR3 finishes, and the germline J gene fills in the end. This chain links TRBV6-2 or TRBV6-3 with TRBJ2-3, with D tentatively TRBD1 (5 bases). The length of the CDR3 is 17 residues. Trimming left V 10 bases short and J 0 bases short, with 23 bases between. Germline lookup yields CDR1 MNHEY and CDR2 SVGEGT. The chain's CDR3 is CATTSNLGAVSTDTQYF. The part of the CDR3 DNA that was read is TGTGCCACTACCTCCAATTTAGGGGCAGTCAGCACAGATACG.

About this clone: The read comes to an end 3 residues before the CDR3 does, leaving the germline J gene to fill in the end. V is TRBV19 and J is TRBJ1-2; D unclear. In germline, CDR1 is LNHDA, CDR2 SQIVND (reference sequence). CDR3 size: 13 residues. The CDR3 protein is CASSQKTRSGYTF. The sequenced CDR3 bases are TGTGCCAGTAGCCAGAAGACTCGTTCGGGC.

Note on this clone: The CDR3 end is not reached by the read, which stops 3 residues before it; the germline J gene fills it in. The chain couples TRBV4-2 to TRBJ2-6; 9 bases agree with TRBD1. This CDR3 spans 17 amino acids. The trim removed 4 bases at V and 2 bases at J, leaving 6 bases unmatched. Germline V gene data show CDR1 as LGHNA and CDR2 as YNFKEQ. The CDR3 loop reads CASSLGTGRAGANVLTF. The sequenced CDR3 bases are TGTGCCAGCAGCCTAGGGACAGGGAGGGCTGGGGCCAACGTC.

As regards this clone: Read sequence stops 3 residues before the CDR3 end, and the germline J gene provides the missing end. The V call is TRBV7-2, the J call TRBJ2-7; D gene unclear. V lost 2 bases to trimming and J lost 3 bases, with 11 bases between them. Per germline, CDR1 SGHTA and CDR2 FQGNSA. This CDR3 spans 14 amino acids. This CDR3 reads CASSLSRQIYEQYF. CDR3 bases read: TGTGCCAGCAGCTTATCGAGGCAGATCTACGAG.

A word on this clone: With the read ending 3 residues before the CDR3 end, the germline J gene is used to fill in that end. This chain uses TRBV30 with TRBJ2-7, with 7 bases lining up with TRBD1. CDR1 is GTSNPN and CDR2 is SVGIG in the germline V gene (reference sequence). J gave up 2 bases and V 8 bases, and 6 bases lay outside the gene matches. This CDR3 region has 12 residues. The CDR3: CAGDSSTYEQYF. Partial CDR3 DNA: TGTGCCGGGGACAGCTCCACCTACGAG. The full variable domain, completed using reference TRBV30 and TRBJ2-7, is SQTIHQWPATLVQPVGSPLSLECTVEGTSNPNLYWYRQAAGRGLQLLFYSVGIGQISSEVPQNLSASRPQDRQFILSSKKLLLSDSGFYLCAGDSSTYEQYFGPGTRLTVT.

Note on this clone: The sequenced fragment ends 3 residues before the CDR3 boundary, so the rest is inferred from the germline J gene. V and J are TRBV6-2 or TRBV6-3 and TRBJ2-3, with TRBD2 matching 9 bases. CDR1 is MNHEY, CDR2 SVGEGT, per germline. The CDR3 is 16 amino acids. J was trimmed by 4 bases and V by 6 bases; bases with no gene match: 11. The CDR3 sequence is CASSLLAGAIADTQYF. Incomplete CDR3 DNA: TGTGCCAGCAGCCTCTTAGCGGGAGCGATTGCAGATACG.

CDR3 protein: CAWSEPPPDTYTF. The CDR3 bases that were read are TGTGCCTGGAGTGAACCCCCCCCAGATACC. The chain is built from TRBV30 and TRBJ1-2, with D uncertain. The observed sequence ends 3 residues before the CDR3 terminus, with the missing tail filled in from the germline J gene. This CDR3 spans 13 amino acids. Germline V gene lookup returns CDR1 GTSNPN and CDR2 SVGIG (reference sequence). The full variable domain, completed using reference TRBV30 and TRBJ1-2, is SQTIHQWPATLVQPVGSPLSLECTVEGTSNPNLYWYRQAAGRGLQLLFYSVGIGQISSEVPQNLSASRPQDRQFILSSKKLLLSDSGFYLCAWSEPPPDTYTFGSGTRLTVV.

Turning to this clone: Read sequence stops 3 residues before the CDR3 end, and the germline J gene provides the missing end. This chain links TRBV2 with TRBJ2-3; maybe TRBD2 (5 bases). V lost 8 bases, J lost 0 bases, and 12 bases lay in between. Per germline, CDR1 SNHLY and CDR2 FYNNEI. The CDR3 is made up of 14 amino acids. CDR3 amino acids: CASGGGGSTDTQYF. The DNA read from the CDR3 is TGTGCCAGCGGCGGAGGAGGCAGCACAGATACG.

CDR3 DNA (partial): TGTGCCTGGAGTGTGGCGGGGAATCAGCCG. Its translation: CAWSVAGNQP. The entire CDR3 reads CAWSVAGNQPQYF. This chain joins TRBV30 and TRBJ2-3, with a possible D match to TRBD2 (6 bases). The read terminates 3 residues before the CDR3 end, so the remaining end is supplied by the germline J gene. CDR1 GTSNPN and CDR2 SVGIG come from the germline V gene (reference sequence). This CDR3 comprises 13 residues.

About this clone: The CDR3 end is not reached by the read, which stops 3 residues before it; the germline J gene fills it in. This chain connects TRBV19 to TRBJ1-1; the D gene is possibly TRBD1 (6 bases). There are 15 residues in the CDR3. V was trimmed by 8 bases and J by 5 bases, leaving 21 bases between them. The germline gives CDR1 LNHDA, CDR2 SQIVND (reference sequence). CDR3 protein: CASLNPRGRWTEAFF. The sequenced part of the CDR3 DNA is TGTGCCAGTCTTAACCCGAGGGGGAGGTGGACTGAA. The variable domain in full, with the rest retrieved from reference TRBV19 and TRBJ1-1, is DGGITQSPKYLFRKEGQNVTLSCEQNLNHDAMYWYRQDPGQGLRLIYYSQIVNDFQKGDIAEGYSVSREKKESFPLTVTSAQKNPTAFYLCASLNPRGRWTEAFFGQGTRLTVV.

Worth noting for this clone: One end of the junction is discordant with germline, which a read error may explain. This specimen includes other DNA sequences encoding the same CDR3. CDR3 loop: CASSPQGADTIYF. The CDR3 bases that were read are TGTGCCAGCTCACCGCAGGGGGCCGACACG. The chain recombines TRBV18 with TRBJ1-3; TRBD1 matches 8 bases. Read data end 3 residues before the CDR3 end; the end is taken from the germline J gene. The CDR3 has 13 amino acids. From germline, CDR1 is KGHSH and CDR2 LQKENI.

A remark on this clone: The CDR3 is cut off 3 residues early in the read; its end comes from the germline J gene. V usage is TRBV14 and J usage is TRBJ2-1, with TRBD2 matching 10 bases. Germline V gene sequence: CDR1 SGHDN, CDR2 FVKESK. The CDR3 length is 18 residues. With V trimmed by 3 bases and J by 7 bases, 15 bases remained unmatched. CDR3 DNA (partial): TGTGCCAGCAGCCACCGGGCAGGGGCTAGCGGGAGAGGGAATGAG. Its protein is CASSHRAGASGRGNE. The entire CDR3 protein reads CASSHRAGASGRGNEQFF.